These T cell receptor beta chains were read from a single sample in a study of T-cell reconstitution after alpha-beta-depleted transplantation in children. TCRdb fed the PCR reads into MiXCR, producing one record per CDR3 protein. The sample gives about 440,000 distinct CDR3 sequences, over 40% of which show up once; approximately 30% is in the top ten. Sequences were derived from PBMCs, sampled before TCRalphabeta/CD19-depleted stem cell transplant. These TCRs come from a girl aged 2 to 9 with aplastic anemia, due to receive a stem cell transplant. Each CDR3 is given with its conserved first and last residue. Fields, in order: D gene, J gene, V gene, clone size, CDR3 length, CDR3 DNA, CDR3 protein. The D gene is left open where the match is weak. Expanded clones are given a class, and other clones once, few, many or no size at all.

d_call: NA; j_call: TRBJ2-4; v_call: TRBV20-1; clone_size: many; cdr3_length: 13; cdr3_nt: TGCAGTGCTAGCGGCCCCGTGGTGAACATTCAGTACTTC; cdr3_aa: CSASGPVVNIQYF
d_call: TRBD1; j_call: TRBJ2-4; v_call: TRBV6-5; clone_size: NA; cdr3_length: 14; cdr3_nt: TGTGCCAGCAGTTACGGGACAGGGGCGGACATTCAGTACTTC; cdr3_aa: CASSYGTGADIQYF
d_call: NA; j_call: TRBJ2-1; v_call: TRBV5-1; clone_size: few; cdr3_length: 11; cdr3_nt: TGCGCCAGCAGCTTGGGTTATGAGCAGTTCTTC; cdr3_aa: CASSLGYEQFF
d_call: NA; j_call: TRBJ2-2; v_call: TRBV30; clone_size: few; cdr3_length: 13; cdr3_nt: TGTGCCTGGACCCGCGGCGATTTCAGGGAGCTGTTTTTT; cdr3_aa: CAWTRGDFRELFF
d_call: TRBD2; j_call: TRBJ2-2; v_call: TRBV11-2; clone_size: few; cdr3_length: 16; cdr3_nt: TGTGCCAGCACGCCTAGCGGGCGAGTGGAAACCGGGGAGCTGTTTTTT; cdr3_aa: CASTPSGRVETGELFF
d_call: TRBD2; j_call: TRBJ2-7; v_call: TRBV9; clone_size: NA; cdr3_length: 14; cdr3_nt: TGTGCCAGCAGCGAGGGACTAGCGGACTACGAGCAGTACTTC; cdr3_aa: CASSEGLADYEQYF
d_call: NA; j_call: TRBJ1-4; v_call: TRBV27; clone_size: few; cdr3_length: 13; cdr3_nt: TGTGCCAGCAGTCCATGGACGAATGAAAAACTGTTTTTT; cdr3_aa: CASSPWTNEKLFF
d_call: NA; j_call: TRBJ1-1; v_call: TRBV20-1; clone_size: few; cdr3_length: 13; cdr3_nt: TGCAGTGCTAGATGGACTACGCGGAATGGAGCTTTCTTT; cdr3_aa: CSARWTTRNGAFF
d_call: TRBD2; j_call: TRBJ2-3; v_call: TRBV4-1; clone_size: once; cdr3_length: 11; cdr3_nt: TGCGCCAGCAGCCTAGCGGGGGTGCAGTATTTT; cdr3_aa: CASSLAGVQYF
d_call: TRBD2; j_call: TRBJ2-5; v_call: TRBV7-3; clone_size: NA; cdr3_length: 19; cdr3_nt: TGTGCCAGCAGCTTAGCTGGGCCGATAGCGGGGGGCCCACAAGAGACCCAGTACTTC; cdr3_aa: CASSLAGPIAGGPQETQYF
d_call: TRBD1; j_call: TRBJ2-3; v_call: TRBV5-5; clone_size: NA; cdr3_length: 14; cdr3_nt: TGTGCCAGCAGACCTCAGACAGGGGGAGATACGCAGTATTTT; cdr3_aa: CASRPQTGGDTQYF
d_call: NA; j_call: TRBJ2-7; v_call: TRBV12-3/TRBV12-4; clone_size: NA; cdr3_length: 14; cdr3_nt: TGTGCCAGCAGTTTAAGTCCGCGATCCTACGAGCAGTACTTC; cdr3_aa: CASSLSPRSYEQYF
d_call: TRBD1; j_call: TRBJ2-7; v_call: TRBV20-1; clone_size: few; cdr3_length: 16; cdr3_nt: TGCAGTGCTAGGCCACCGGACAGGGGGCTATTCTACGAGCAGTACTTC; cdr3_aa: CSARPPDRGLFYEQYF
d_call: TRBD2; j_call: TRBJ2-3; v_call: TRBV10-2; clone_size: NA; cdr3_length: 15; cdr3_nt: TGCGCCAGCACTCCAACTAGCGGGAGAACAGATACGCAGTATTTT; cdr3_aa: CASTPTSGRTDTQYF
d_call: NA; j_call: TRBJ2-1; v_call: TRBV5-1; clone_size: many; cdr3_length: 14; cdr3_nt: TGCGCCAGCAGCGAGGGGTCGTGGGACAATGAGCAGTTCTTC; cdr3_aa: CASSEGSWDNEQFF
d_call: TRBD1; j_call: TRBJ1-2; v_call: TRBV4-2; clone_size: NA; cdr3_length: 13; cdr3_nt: TGTGCCAGCACCCGGACAGGGGGAAATGGCTACACCTTC; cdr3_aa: CASTRTGGNGYTF
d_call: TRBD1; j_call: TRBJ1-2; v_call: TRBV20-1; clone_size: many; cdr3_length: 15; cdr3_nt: TGCAGTGCTAGAGAGGCAGGGGGCACGATCTATGGCTACACCTTC; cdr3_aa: CSAREAGGTIYGYTF
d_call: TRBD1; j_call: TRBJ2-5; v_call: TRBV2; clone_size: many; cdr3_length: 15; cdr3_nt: TGTGCCAGCAGTGGGGACAGGGGGCTATCGGAGACCCAGTACTTC; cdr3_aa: CASSGDRGLSETQYF
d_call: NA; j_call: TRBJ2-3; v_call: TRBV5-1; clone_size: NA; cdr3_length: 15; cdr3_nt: TGCGCCAGCAGCCGACAGGAATCTAGCACAGATACGCAGTATTTT; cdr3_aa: CASSRQESSTDTQYF
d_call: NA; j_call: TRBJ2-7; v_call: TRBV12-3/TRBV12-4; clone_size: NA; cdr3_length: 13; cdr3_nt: TGTGCCAGCAGGACGGAGGGCTCCTACGAGCAGTACTTC; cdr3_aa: CASRTEGSYEQYF
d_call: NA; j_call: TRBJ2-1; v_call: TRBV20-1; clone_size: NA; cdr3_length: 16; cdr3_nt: TGCTGTGCTAGAGATGGGAGGGACAGCTCCTACAATGAGCAGTTCTTC; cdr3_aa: CCARDGRDSSYNEQFF
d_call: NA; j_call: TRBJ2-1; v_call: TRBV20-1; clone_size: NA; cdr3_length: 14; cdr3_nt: TGCAGTGCTAGTGGGGGGACCAACTACAATGAGCAGTTCTTC; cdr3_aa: CSASGGTNYNEQFF
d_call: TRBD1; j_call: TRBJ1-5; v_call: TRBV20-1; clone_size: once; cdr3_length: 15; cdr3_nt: TGCAGTGCTAGGGATGACAGGGGACTAAATCAGCCCCAGCATTTT; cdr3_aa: CSARDDRGLNQPQHF
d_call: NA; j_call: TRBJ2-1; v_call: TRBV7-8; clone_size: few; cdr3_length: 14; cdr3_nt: TGTGCCAGCAGCTTCCCTGGGGTATACAATGAGCAGTTCTTC; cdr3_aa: CASSFPGVYNEQFF
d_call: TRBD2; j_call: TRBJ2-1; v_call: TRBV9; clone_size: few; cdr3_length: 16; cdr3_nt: TGTGCCAGCAGCTTAGCGGCTAGCGGGGGCATGAATGAGCAGTTCTTC; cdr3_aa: CASSLAASGGMNEQFF
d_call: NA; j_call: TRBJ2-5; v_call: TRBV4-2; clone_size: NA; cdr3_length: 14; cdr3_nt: TGTGCCAGCAGCCAAGAGTCAGGGGAAGAGACCCAGTACTTC; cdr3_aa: CASSQESGEETQYF
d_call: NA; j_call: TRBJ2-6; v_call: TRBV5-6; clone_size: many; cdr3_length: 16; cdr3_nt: TGTGCCAGCAGCCCGGCCCCACCTAGTGGGGCCAACGTCCTGACTTTC; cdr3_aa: CASSPAPPSGANVLTF
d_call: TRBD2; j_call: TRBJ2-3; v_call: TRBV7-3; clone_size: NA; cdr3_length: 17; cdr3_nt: TGTGCCAGCAGCTTAACGATCTCCGCGGGAGTACCCGATACGCAGTATTTT; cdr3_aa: CASSLTISAGVPDTQYF
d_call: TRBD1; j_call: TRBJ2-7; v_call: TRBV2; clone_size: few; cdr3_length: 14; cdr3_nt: TGTGCCAGCAGCCCGGGACAGAGGACCTACGAGCAGTACTTC; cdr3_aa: CASSPGQRTYEQYF
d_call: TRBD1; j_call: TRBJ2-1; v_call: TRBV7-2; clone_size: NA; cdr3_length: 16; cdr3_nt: TGTGCCAGCAGCTCAACTCAACCGGGACAGCTCTATGAGCAGTTCTTC; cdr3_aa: CASSSTQPGQLYEQFF
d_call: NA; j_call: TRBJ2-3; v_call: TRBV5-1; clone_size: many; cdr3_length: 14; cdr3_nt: TGCGCCAGCAGCTTGAGCACTAGCACAGATACGCAGTATTTT; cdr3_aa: CASSLSTSTDTQYF
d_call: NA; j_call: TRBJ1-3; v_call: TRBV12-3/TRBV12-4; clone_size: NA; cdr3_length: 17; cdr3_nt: TGTGCCAGCACCCTTGGGCGGAGGAGGCGGGCTGGAAACACCATATATTTT; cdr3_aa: CASTLGRRRRAGNTIYF
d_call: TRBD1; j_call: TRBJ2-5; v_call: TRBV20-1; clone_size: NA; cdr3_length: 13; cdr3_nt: TGCAGTGCGGAGAGGGGGCGCCGGGAGACCCAGTACTTC; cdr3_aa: CSAERGRRETQYF
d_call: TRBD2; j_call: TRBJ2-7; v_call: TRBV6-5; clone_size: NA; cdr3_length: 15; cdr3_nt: TGTGCCAGCAGTTACAGTCTAGCGGGGGCCCTCGAGCAGTACTTC; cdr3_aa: CASSYSLAGALEQYF
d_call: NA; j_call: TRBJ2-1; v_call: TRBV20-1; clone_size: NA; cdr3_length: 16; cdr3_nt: TGCAGTGCTAGAGATCAAGGGGCGTATAGGGGAAATGAGCAGTTCTTC; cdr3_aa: CSARDQGAYRGNEQFF
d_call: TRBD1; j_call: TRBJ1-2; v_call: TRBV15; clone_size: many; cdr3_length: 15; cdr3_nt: TGTGCCACCAGCAGGGCGGGGGACAGTAGCTATGGCTACACCTTC; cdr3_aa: CATSRAGDSSYGYTF
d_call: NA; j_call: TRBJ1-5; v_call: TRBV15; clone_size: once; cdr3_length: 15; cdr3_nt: TGTGCCACCAGCAGAGGTAGCAGGGACAAGCAGCCCCAGCATTTT; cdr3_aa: CATSRGSRDKQPQHF
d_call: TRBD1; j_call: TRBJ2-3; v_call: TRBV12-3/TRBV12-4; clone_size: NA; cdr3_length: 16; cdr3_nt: TGTGCCAGCAGTGCCGCTGAAACAGGGGGGCCAGATACGCAGTATTTT; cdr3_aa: CASSAAETGGPDTQYF
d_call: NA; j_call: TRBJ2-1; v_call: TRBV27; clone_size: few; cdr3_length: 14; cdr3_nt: TGTGCCAGCAGTCCCCGGGCCACCTACAATGAGCAGTTCTTC; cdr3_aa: CASSPRATYNEQFF
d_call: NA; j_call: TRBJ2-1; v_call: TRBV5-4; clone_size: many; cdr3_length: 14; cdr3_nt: TGTGCCAGCAGCCGGACCGAGGCCGTGTATGAGCAGTTCTTC; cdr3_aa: CASSRTEAVYEQFF
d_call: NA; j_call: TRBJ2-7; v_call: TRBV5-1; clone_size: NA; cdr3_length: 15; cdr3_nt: TGCGCCAGCAGCTCGATAGCGGAGGGAGTTTACGAGCAGTACTTC; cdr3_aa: CASSSIAEGVYEQYF
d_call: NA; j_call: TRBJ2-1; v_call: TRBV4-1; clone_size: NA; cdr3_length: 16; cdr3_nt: TGCGCCAGCAGCCAAACCCTAGCACGGCAGGGCGATGAGCAGTTCTTC; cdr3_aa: CASSQTLARQGDEQFF
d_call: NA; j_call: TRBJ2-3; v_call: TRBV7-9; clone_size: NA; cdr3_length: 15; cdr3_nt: TGTGCCAGCAGCTTACTCAGTTCCTTCACAGATACGCAGTATTTT; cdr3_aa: CASSLLSSFTDTQYF
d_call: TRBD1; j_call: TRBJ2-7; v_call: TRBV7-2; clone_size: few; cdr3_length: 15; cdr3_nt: TGTGCCAGCAGCTTCGGACAGGGAGTATCCTACGAGCAGTACTTC; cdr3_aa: CASSFGQGVSYEQYF
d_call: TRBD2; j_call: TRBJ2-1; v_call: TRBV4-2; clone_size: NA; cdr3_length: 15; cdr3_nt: TGTGCCAGCAGCCAAGCGGGACTAGCGGGCAATGAGCAGTTCTTC; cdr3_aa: CASSQAGLAGNEQFF
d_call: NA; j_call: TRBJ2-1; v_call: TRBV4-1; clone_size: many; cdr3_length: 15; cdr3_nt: TGCGCCAGCAGCCAAGTGGTGGCCGGTCGTGATGAGCAGTTCTTC; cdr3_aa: CASSQVVAGRDEQFF
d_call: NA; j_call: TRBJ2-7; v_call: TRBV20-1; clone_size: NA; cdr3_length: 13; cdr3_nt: TGCAGTGCTAGATCCTTCAGTGGCGACGAGCAGTACTTC; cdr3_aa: CSARSFSGDEQYF
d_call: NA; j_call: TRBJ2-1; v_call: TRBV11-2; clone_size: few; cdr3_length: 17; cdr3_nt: TGTGCCAGCAACTTTGACAGCCAAATTAGCTCCTACAATGAGCAGTTCTTC; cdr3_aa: CASNFDSQISSYNEQFF
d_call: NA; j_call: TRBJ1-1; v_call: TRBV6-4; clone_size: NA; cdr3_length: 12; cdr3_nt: TGTGCCAGCAGTCGTCAGGGCCCTGAAGCTTTCTTT; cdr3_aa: CASSRQGPEAFF
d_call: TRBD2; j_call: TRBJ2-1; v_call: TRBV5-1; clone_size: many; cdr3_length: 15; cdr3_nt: TGCGCCAGCAGACTTACTAGCGGGAGCTACAATGAGCAGTTCTTC; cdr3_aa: CASRLTSGSYNEQFF
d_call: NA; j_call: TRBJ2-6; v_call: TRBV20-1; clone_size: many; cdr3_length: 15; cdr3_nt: TGCAGTGCTAGACCTTGGTTGGGAGGGGCCAACGTCCTGACTTTC; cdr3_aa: CSARPWLGGANVLTF
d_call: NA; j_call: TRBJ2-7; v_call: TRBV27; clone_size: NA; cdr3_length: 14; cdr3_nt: TGTGCCAGCAGGCTTGGGGTAGCCCCCTACGAGCAGTACTTC; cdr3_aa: CASRLGVAPYEQYF
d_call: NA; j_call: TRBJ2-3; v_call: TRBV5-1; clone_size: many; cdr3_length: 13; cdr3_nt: TGTGCCAGCTCACCGGACAGCACAGATACGCAGTATTTT; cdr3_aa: CASSPDSTDTQYF
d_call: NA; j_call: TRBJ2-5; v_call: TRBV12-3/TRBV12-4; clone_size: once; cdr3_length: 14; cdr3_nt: TGTGCCAGCAGTCTCCGGGGGCAACAAGAGACCCAGTACTTC; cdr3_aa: CASSLRGQQETQYF
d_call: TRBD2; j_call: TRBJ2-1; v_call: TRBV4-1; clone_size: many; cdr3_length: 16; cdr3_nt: TGCGCCAGCAGCCCACCAAGCGGGGCCACCTACAATGAGCAGTTCTTC; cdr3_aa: CASSPPSGATYNEQFF
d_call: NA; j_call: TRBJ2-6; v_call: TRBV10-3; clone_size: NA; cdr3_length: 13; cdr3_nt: TGTGCCATCAGCGGCTCTGGGGCCAACGTCCTGACTTTC; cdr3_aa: CAISGSGANVLTF
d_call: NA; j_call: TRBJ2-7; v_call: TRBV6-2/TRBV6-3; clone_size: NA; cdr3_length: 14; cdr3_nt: TGTGCCAGCAGTTACGTCGGGGAGGTACGAGTGCAGTACTTC; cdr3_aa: CASSYVGEVRVQYF
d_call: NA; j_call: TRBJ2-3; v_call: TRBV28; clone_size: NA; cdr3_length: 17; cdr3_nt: TGTGCCAGCAGTTTGCCAGGGAAGAGCGGTTCCACAGATACGCAGTATTTT; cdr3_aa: CASSLPGKSGSTDTQYF